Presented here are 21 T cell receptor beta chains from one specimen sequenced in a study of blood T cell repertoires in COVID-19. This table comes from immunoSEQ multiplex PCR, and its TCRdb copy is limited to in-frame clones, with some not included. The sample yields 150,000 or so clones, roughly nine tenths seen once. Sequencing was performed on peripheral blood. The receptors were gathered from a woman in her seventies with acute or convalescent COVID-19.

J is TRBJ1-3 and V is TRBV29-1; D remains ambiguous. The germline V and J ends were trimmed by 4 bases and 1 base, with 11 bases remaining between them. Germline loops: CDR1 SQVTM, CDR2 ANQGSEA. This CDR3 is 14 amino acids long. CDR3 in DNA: TGCAGCGTTGGCGCAGGCGTATCTGGAAACACCATATATTTT. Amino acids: CSVGAGVSGNTIYF.

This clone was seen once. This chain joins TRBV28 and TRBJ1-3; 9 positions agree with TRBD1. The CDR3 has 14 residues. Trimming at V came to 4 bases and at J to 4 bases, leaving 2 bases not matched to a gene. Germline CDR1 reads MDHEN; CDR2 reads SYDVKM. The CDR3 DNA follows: TGTGCCAGCAGTTCCGGGACAGGGGGAAACACCATATATTTT. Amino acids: CASSSGTGGNTIYF.

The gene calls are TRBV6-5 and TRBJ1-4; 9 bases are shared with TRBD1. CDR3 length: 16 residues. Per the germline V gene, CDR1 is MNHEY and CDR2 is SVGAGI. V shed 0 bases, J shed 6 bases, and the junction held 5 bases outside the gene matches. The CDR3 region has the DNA TGTGCCAGCAGTTACTCAAGAAACAGGGGGCATGAAAAACTGTTTTTT. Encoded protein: CASSYSRNRGHEKLFF.

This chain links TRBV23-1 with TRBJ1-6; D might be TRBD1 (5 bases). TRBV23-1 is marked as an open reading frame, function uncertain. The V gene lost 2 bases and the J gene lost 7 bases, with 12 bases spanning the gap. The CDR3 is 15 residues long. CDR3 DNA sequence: TGCGCCAGCAGTCAAGGGGCGGCAGCCAATTCACCCCTCCACTTT. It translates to CASSQGAAANSPLHF.

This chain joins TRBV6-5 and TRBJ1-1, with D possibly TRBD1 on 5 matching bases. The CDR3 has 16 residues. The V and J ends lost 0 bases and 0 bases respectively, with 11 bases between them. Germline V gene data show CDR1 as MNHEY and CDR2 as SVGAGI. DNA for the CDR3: TGTGCCAGCAGTTACTCGGAGGGACGTATGAACACTGAAGCTTTCTTT. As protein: CASSYSEGRMNTEAFF.

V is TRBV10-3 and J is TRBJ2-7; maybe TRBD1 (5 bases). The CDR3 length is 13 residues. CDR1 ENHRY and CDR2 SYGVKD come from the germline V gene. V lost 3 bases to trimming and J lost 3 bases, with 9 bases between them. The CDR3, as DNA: TGTGCCATCAGTGAATTCGACAGCTACGAGCAGTACGTC. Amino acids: CAISEFDSYEQYV.

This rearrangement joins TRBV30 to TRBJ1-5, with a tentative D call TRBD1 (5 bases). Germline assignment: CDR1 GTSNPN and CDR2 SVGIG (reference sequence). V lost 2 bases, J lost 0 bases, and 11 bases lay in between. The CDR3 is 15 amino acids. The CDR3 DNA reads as TGTGCCTGGAGTAGCTTCGGACATAGCAATCAGCCCCAGCATTTT. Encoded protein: CAWSSFGHSNQPQHF. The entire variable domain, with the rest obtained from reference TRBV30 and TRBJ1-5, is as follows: SQTIHQWPATLVQPVGSPLSLECTVEGTSNPNLYWYRQAAGRGLQLLFYSVGIGQISSEVPQNLSASRPQDRQFILSSKKLLLSDSGFYLCAWSSFGHSNQPQHFGDGTRLSIL.

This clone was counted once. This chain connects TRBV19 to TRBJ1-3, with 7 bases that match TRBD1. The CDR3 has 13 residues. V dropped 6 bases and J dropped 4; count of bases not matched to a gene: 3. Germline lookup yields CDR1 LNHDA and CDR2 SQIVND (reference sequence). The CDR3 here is CASSGTVGNTIYF. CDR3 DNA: TGTGCCAGTAGCGGGACAGTCGGAAACACCATATATTTT.

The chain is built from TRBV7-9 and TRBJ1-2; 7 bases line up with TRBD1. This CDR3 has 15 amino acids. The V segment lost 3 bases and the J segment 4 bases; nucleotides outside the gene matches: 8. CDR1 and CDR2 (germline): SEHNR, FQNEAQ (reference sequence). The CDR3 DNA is TGTGCCAGCAGCTTCTTACAGGGGACAACCTATGGCTACACCTTC. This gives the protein CASSFLQGTTYGYTF.

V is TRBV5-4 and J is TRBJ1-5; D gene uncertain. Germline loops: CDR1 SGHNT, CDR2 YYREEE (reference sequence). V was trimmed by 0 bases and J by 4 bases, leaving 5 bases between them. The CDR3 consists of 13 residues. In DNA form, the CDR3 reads TGTGCCAGCAGCTTGGGGCCAAATCAGCCCCAGCATTTT. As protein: CASSLGPNQPQHF.

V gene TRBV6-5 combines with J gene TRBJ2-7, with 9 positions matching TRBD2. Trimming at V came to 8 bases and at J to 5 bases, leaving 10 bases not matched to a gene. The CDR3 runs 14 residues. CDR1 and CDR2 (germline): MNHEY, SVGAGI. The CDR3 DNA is TGTGCCAGCCGGCCGGGACTAGCCGGTGACGAGCAGTACTTC. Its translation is CASRPGLAGDEQYF.

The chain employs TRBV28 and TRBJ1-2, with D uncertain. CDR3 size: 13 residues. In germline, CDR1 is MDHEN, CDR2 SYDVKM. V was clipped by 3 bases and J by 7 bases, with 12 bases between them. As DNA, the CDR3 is TGTGCCAGCAGTTTTAATAGCGGTCTTGGCTACACCTTC. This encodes CASSFNSGLGYTF.

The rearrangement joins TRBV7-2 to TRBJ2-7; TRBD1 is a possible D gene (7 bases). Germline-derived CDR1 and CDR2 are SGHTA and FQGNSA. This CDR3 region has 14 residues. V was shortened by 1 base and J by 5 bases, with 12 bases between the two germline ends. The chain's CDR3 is CASSLGSRGDEQYF. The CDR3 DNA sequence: TGTGCCAGCAGCTTAGGATCCAGGGGGGACGAGCAGTACTTC. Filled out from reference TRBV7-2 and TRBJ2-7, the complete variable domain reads GAGVSQSPSNKVTEKGKDVELRCDPISGHTALYWYRQSLGQGLEFLIYFQGNSAPDKSGLPSDRFSAERTGGSVSTLTIQRTQQEDSAVYLCASSLGSRGDEQYFGPGTRLTVT.

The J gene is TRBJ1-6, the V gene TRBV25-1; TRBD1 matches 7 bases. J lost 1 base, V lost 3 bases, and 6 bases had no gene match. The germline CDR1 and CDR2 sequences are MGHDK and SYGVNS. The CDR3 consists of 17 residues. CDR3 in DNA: TGTGCCAGCAGTGACTCTCGACAGGGTTCCTATAATTCACCCCTCCACTTT. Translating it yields CASSDSRQGSYNSPLHF.

CDR3 sequence: CASSYAGRNEKLFF. The CDR3 DNA reads as TGTGCCAGCAGTTACGCAGGGAGGAATGAAAAACTGTTTTTT. The V and J genes are TRBV6-6 and TRBJ1-4; D is possibly TRBD1 (5 bases). Trimming removed 2 bases from V and 5 bases from J, with 9 bases in between. CDR1 and CDR2 (germline): MNHNY, SVGAGI (reference sequence). The CDR3 length is 14 residues.

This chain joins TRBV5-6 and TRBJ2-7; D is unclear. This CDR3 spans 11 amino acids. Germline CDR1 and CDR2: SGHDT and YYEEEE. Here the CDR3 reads CASSLAERRVV. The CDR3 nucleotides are TGTGCCAGCAGCTTGGCGGAGAGACGAGTTGTC.

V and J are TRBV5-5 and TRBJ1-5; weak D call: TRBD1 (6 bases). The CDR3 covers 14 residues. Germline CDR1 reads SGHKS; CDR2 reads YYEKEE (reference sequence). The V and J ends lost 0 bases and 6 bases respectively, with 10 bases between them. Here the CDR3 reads CASSLVGRGQPQHF. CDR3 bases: TGTGCCAGCAGCTTGGTCGGCAGGGGTCAGCCCCAGCATTTT.

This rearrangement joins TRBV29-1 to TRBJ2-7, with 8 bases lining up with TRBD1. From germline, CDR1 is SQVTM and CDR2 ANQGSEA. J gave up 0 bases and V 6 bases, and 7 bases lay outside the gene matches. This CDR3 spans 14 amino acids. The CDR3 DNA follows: TGCAGCGTCGGGGACAGGTTCTACTCCTACGAGCAGTACTTC. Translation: CSVGDRFYSYEQYF.

The CDR3 nucleotides are TGTGCCAGCACCCGGACAGGGGTGGGGCAGCCCCAGCATTTT. Protein: CASTRTGVGQPQHF. The rearrangement uses TRBV6-5 and TRBJ1-5; TRBD1 agrees at 9 bases. This CDR3 has 14 amino acids. Trimming took 7 bases from V and 7 from J; bases not matched to a gene: 8. Germline V lookup: CDR1 MNHEY, CDR2 SVGAGI.

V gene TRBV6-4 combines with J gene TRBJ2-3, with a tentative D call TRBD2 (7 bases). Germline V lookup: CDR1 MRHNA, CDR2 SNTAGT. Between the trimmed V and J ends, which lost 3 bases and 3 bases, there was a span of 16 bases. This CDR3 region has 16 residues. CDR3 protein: CASSERGGGKTDTQYF. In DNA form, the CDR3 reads TGTGCCAGCAGTGAACGAGGCGGGGGCAAAACAGATACGCAGTATTTT.

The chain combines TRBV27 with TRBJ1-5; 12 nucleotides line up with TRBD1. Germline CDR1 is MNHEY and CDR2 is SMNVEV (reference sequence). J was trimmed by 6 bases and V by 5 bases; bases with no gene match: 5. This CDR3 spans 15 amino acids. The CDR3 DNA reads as TGTGCCAGCAGTAGGGACAGGGGGCAGGGTCAGCCCCAGCATTTT. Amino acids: CASSRDRGQGQPQHF.